Each of the 8 T cell receptor beta chains below was sequenced from the same sample in a study of T-cell reconstitution after alpha-beta-depleted transplantation in children. During its preparation, the TCRbeta library received unique molecular identifiers. One entry per CDR3 protein results from TCRdb running MiXCR on the PCR reads. The sample contains about 400,000 distinct CDR3 sequences, 13% of which appear only once. The sample was PBMCs, taken from the stem cell graft. These receptors originate from a human donor who donated a stem cell graft to a child with Fanconi anemia.

There are a few counts of this clonotype. V is TRBV3-1 and J is TRBJ1-2, with D perhaps matching TRBD1 (6 bases). The CDR3 loop spans 13 amino acids. CDR1 is LGHDT and CDR2 is YNNKEL in the germline V gene (reference sequence). The V end lost 6 bases, the J end lost 6 bases, and 14 bases lay between the germline ends. CDR3 residues: CASRDTGRDGYTF. CDR3 nucleotides: TGTGCCAGCAGGGACACAGGGAGGGATGGCTACACCTTC.

The sample holds many counts of this clonotype. The gene calls are TRBV28 and TRBJ2-3; D gene uncertain. Trimming shortened V by 1 base and J by 1 base, and 6 bases separated the two germline ends. Germline CDR1 is MDHEN and CDR2 is SYDVKM. The CDR3 has 14 amino acids. The CDR3 loop is CASSLYGGTDTQYF. DNA for the CDR3: TGTGCCAGCAGTTTATACGGCGGCACAGATACGCAGTATTTT.

The genes are TRBV6-5 and TRBJ2-3, with a tentative D call TRBD2 (5 bases). V lost 7 bases and J lost 4, with 12 bases in between. CDR3 length equals 13 residues. Germline V CDR1 and CDR2: MNHEY, SVGAGI. In DNA, the CDR3 is TGTGCCAGCACTTCCCCCGGGGCAGATACGCAGTATTTT. Encoded protein: CASTSPGADTQYF.

This clonotype was seen a handful of times. This chain connects TRBV3-1 to TRBJ2-3; D might be TRBD1 or TRBD2, each matching 6 bases. CDR3 size: 16 residues. Germline CDR1 is LGHDT and CDR2 is YNNKEL (reference sequence). Trimming removed 3 bases at V and 3 bases at J, with 16 bases between. CDR3 protein: CASSHCQGRRTDTQYF. The DNA for the CDR3 is TGTGCCAGCAGCCACTGCCAGGGGAGGAGGACAGATACGCAGTATTTT.

This clonotype appeared a few times. The J gene is TRBJ2-1, the V gene TRBV6-2 or TRBV6-3; 10 bases are a match to TRBD2. Looked up from germline, CDR1 is MNHEY and CDR2 is SVGEGT. CDR3 length: 13 amino acids. V trimming: 6 bases; J trimming: 7 bases; junction bases outside the gene matches: 3. CDR3 in DNA: TGTGCCAGCAGCCCACTAGCGGGGAATGAGCAGTTCTTC. Protein product: CASSPLAGNEQFF.

There are many counts of this clonotype. V usage is TRBV4-2 and J usage is TRBJ1-2, with no clear D. Per germline, CDR1 LGHNA and CDR2 YNFKEQ. The V gene lost 0 bases and the J gene lost 4 bases, with 6 bases spanning the gap. The CDR3 has 13 amino acids. CDR3 coding DNA: TGTGCCAGCAGCCAAGAAGGAGGCTATGGCTACACCTTC. Its protein is CASSQEGGYGYTF.

The V gene is TRBV7-3, the J gene TRBJ2-3; D gene unclear. V lost 1 base and J 6 bases, leaving 8 bases between the germline ends. The germline gives CDR1 SGHTA, CDR2 FQGTGA. This CDR3 has 13 amino acids. CDR3 nucleotide sequence: TGTGCCAGCAGCTTAAAGTTTGCGGATACGCAGTATTTT. This codes for CASSLKFADTQYF.

This clonotype was counted many times. The V call is TRBV6-1, the J call TRBJ2-3; 12 nucleotides align to TRBD2. Per the germline V gene, CDR1 is MNHNS and CDR2 is SASEGT. This CDR3 comprises 15 residues. V gave up 8 bases and J gave up 5 bases; unmatched junction bases: 8. This CDR3 is CASLHPGLAGDTQYF. The CDR3 DNA is TGTGCCAGCCTACACCCGGGACTAGCGGGAGATACGCAGTATTTT.